These 20 T cell receptor beta chains originate from one sample sequenced in a study of regulatory T cells in long-lasting Graves disease. HTBI primers from iRepertoire and Arm-PCR of CDR3 regions yielded the TCR beta libraries. TCRdb independently ran MiXCR on the multiplex PCR reads; one entry per CDR3 protein. This table has about 430,000 distinct CDR3 sequences, around 16% appearing once. Regarding time point: newly diagnosed GD, antithyroid drugs for less than 3 months. Extracted PBMC RNA gave rise to the TCR library. The sample was also reused in another study, on T cells in Graves' hyperthyroidism and ophthalmopathy.

Sample: peripheral blood mononuclear cells (PBMCs), taken at new diagnosis, from a patient treated with antithyroid drugs. The origin of the receptors is a woman aged 35 to 49 with Graves disease.

This clonotype has ten or more counts. The CDR3: CASSDSGWSGYTF. DNA for the CDR3: TGCGCCAGCAGTGATTCGGGGTGGAGTGGCTACACCTTC. V usage is TRBV10-2 and J usage is TRBJ1-2, with D uncertain. This CDR3 spans 13 amino acids. V shed 3 bases and J shed 7 bases, with 12 bases lying between them. Germline loops: CDR1 WSHSY, CDR2 SAAADI.

A single count supports this clonotype. A far larger clone differs by one base, so this is likely a read error. The gene calls are TRBV7-2 and TRBJ2-2, with D maybe TRBD2 (7 bases). This CDR3 is built from 15 residues. Between the trimmed V and J ends, which lost 3 bases and 5 bases, there was a span of 13 bases. Germline CDR1 SGHTA, CDR2 FQGNSA. The CDR3 bases are TGTGCCAGCAGCTTTGAAGGGGGAGGGACCGGGGAGCTGTTTTTT. Its translation: CASSFEGGGTGELFF.

V usage is TRBV4-3 and J usage is TRBJ1-4, with TRBD1 matching 7 bases. CDR1 and CDR2 from the germline V gene are LGHNA and YSLEER. The junction had 9 bases not matched to a gene; V was cut back by 3 bases and J by 8 bases. The CDR3 is 15 residues long. Written as DNA, the CDR3 is TGCGCCAGCAGCCAGATGACAGGGTCCCTAGAAAAACTGTTTTTT. Its protein product is CASSQMTGSLEKLFF.

This clonotype was seen many times. V is TRBV18 and J is TRBJ2-3; 7 bases line up with TRBD2. The CDR3 is made up of 16 amino acids. The J segment lost 1 base and the V segment lost 0 bases, leaving 4 bases of the junction unmatched. Per the germline V gene, CDR1 is KGHSH and CDR2 is LQKENI. CDR3 residues: CASSPPYAGGTDTQYF. The CDR3 nucleotides are TGTGCCAGCTCACCACCGTACGCGGGAGGCACAGATACGCAGTATTTT.

This clonotype has just a few counts. This chain connects TRBV7-9 to TRBJ1-3; no reliable D call. The CDR3 sequence is 16 residues long. Trimming took 5 bases from V and 0 from J, leaving 14 bases between them. Germline V gene lookup returns CDR1 SEHNR and CDR2 FQNEAQ (reference sequence). For the CDR3, the DNA is TGTGCCAGCAGCCCCCCCGGCCTCAGCTCTGGAAACACCATATATTTT. It specifies CASSPPGLSSGNTIYF.

This clonotype was recorded a few times. This chain links TRBV19 with TRBJ2-7, with 10 bases that match TRBD1. This CDR3 has 16 residues. From germline, CDR1 is LNHDA and CDR2 SQIVND (reference sequence). Trimming removed 3 bases from V and 4 bases from J; junction bases left unmatched: 9. CDR3 loop: CASSIPWDRGGYEQYF. CDR3 DNA sequence: TGTGCCAGTAGTATCCCCTGGGACAGGGGAGGTTACGAGCAGTACTTC. Combining the CDR3 with reference TRBV19 and TRBJ2-7 gives the whole variable domain DGGITQSPKYLFRKEGQNVTLSCEQNLNHDAMYWYRQDPGQGLRLIYYSQIVNDFQKGDIAEGYSVSREKKESFPLTVTSAQKNPTAFYLCASSIPWDRGGYEQYFGPGTRLTVT.

This chain connects TRBV4-1 to TRBJ2-2, with 10 bases lining up with TRBD2. Per the germline V gene, CDR1 is MGHRA and CDR2 is YSYEKL. The CDR3 has 17 residues. Trimming cost V 4 bases and J 4 bases; bases outside gene matches: 9. The CDR3 sequence: CASSPPRTSGATGELFF. Here the CDR3 DNA reads TGCGCCAGCAGCCCACCCCGGACTAGCGGAGCCACCGGGGAGCTGTTTTTT.

The chain employs TRBV19 and TRBJ1-2; D remains ambiguous. This CDR3 is 13 amino acids long. With 9 bases removed from V and 2 bases from J, the gap between germline ends came to 13 bases. Germline-derived CDR1 and CDR2 are LNHDA and SQIVND (reference sequence). For the CDR3, the DNA is TGTGCCAGCTATTACGGCCCCAACTATGGCTACACCTTC. This encodes CASYYGPNYGYTF.

This clonotype has a count of ten or more. This chain connects TRBV6-5 to TRBJ2-5; 7 nucleotides match TRBD1. This CDR3 is built from 18 residues. Germline assignment: CDR1 MNHEY and CDR2 SVGAGI. J was trimmed by 5 bases and V by 0 bases; bases with no gene match: 15. The CDR3, as DNA: TGTGCCAGCAGTTACTCGATGCCGGGACAGTTTTCGATGGAGACCCAGTACTTC. This gives the protein CASSYSMPGQFSMETQYF.

This clonotype showed up many times. The genes are TRBV6-1 and TRBJ1-1; D might be TRBD1 (6 bases). V dropped 7 bases and J dropped 4 bases, with 22 bases sitting between them. The CDR3 is 16 amino acids. From germline, CDR1 is MNHNS and CDR2 SASEGT. DNA of the CDR3: TGTGCCAGCAAGAAGGGGGGGGCGGGATCTGGCACTGAAGCTTTCTTT. Protein product: CASKKGGAGSGTEAFF.

This clonotype appeared many times. The chain couples TRBV11-2 to TRBJ2-3, with D unresolved. Trimming stripped 3 bases from V and 0 bases from J, with 7 bases between. Germline CDR1 and CDR2: SGHAT and FQNNGV. The CDR3 consists of 14 residues. The CDR3 spells CASSLYRSTDTQYF. In DNA form, the CDR3 reads TGTGCCAGCAGCTTGTACCGCAGCACAGATACGCAGTATTTT.

On this clonotype itself: At one end, the junction sequence differs from germline, possibly due to a read error. The genes are TRBV14 and TRBJ2-5, with 11 bases matching TRBD2. Germline V CDR1 and CDR2: SGHDN, FVKESK. This CDR3 is built from 21 residues. The CDR3 coding sequence is TGTGCCAGCAGCCAAGCGTTTCCCGGGACTAGCGGAAGTAGGACAGGAGAGACCCGGTACTTC. Translated: CASSQAFPGTSGSRTGETRYF.

This clonotype has ten or more counts. The chain uses TRBV7-9 and TRBJ2-7; D is unresolved. V lost 5 bases, J lost 7 bases, and 15 bases lay in between. This CDR3 has 13 amino acids. CDR1 and CDR2 (germline): SEHNR, FQNEAQ (reference sequence). CDR3 nucleotide sequence: TGTGCCAGCAGCGCGACCATACGAGAAGAGCAGTACTTC. It is translated as CASSATIREEQYF.

This clonotype occurred many times. V gene TRBV29-1 combines with J gene TRBJ2-5; 12 bases fit TRBD2. Germline trimming cut 0 bases from V and 5 bases from J; bases unmatched to any gene: 4. The CDR3 is 15 amino acids. Germline V CDR1 and CDR2: SQVTM, ANQGSEA. This CDR3 is CSVEDRLAGVETQYF. CDR3 nucleotide sequence: TGCAGCGTTGAAGATAGACTAGCGGGAGTGGAGACCCAGTACTTC.

There are many counts of this clonotype. This chain connects TRBV11-3 to TRBJ2-3; maybe TRBD1 (5 bases). Germline V gene sequence: CDR1 SGHNT, CDR2 YENEEA. Trimming cost V 5 bases and J 4 bases, with 10 bases left between them. The CDR3 is 13 residues long. The CDR3 DNA sequence: TGTGCCAGCAGCCAAGACAGTTCAGATACGCAGTATTTT. Translating gives CASSQDSSDTQYF.

V and J are TRBV28 and TRBJ1-5, with D possibly TRBD1 on 6 matching bases. There are 16 residues in the CDR3. CDR1 is MDHEN and CDR2 is SYDVKM in the germline V gene. V was shortened by 3 bases and J by 2 bases, with 14 bases between the two germline ends. For the CDR3, the DNA is TGTGCCAGCAGTTTCCTGGGGGGGGCTGGCAATCAGCCCCAGCATTTT. Translation gives CASSFLGGAGNQPQHF.

The table lists this clonotype with a few counts. The chain employs TRBV19 and TRBJ2-2; D call uncertain. There are 15 residues in the CDR3. Germline loops: CDR1 LNHDA, CDR2 SQIVND (reference sequence). Trimming shortened V by 9 bases and J by 3 bases, and 17 bases separated the two germline ends. CDR3 sequence reads: CASRSHGYHTGELFF. The CDR3 DNA reads as TGTGCCAGCCGCTCCCACGGTTATCACACCGGGGAGCTGTTTTTT.

This clonotype has at least ten counts. The chain couples TRBV9 to TRBJ2-3, with a tentative D call TRBD2 (5 bases). The CDR3 spans 13 residues. The V and J ends lost 3 bases and 2 bases respectively, with 7 bases between them. Germline V gives CDR1 SGDLS, CDR2 YYNGEE. The CDR3 DNA follows: TGTGCCAGCAGCGGCGGGTTCACAGATACGCAGTATTTT. Amino acid sequence: CASSGGFTDTQYF. Looking up the rest from reference TRBV9 and TRBJ2-3 gives the full variable domain: DSGVTQTPKHLITATGQRVTLRCSPRSGDLSVYWYQQSLDQGLQFLIQYYNGEERAKGNILERFSAQQFPDLHSELNLSSLELGDSALYFCASSGGFTDTQYFGPGTRLTVL.

The sample holds a few counts of this clonotype. Given a much more abundant clone one base away, this may be a read error. This likely comes from a read error, as the CDR3 has no conserved phenylalanine or tryptophan at its end. The chain uses TRBV20-1 and TRBJ2-1; D perhaps matches TRBD1 (6 bases). CDR1 DFQATT and CDR2 SNEGSKA come from the germline V gene (reference sequence). The CDR3 consists of 15 residues. Trimming removed 6 bases from V and 2 bases from J, with 17 bases in between. The CDR3 DNA follows: TGCAGTGCCCCTAGAAGGGGGTTCGCCTACAATGAGCAGTTCTCC. It yields the protein CSAPRRGFAYNEQFS.

There are many counts of this clonotype. The rearrangement uses TRBV6-2 or TRBV6-3 and TRBJ2-7; possible D gene TRBD2, 5 bases. V lost 2 bases to trimming and J lost 2 bases, with 10 bases between them. CDR3 length: 14 amino acids. CDR1 MNHEY and CDR2 SVGEGT come from the germline V gene. CDR3 sequence (DNA): TGTGCCAGCAGTTACGCCGGGGAAACCTACGAGCAGTACTTC. Amino acid sequence: CASSYAGETYEQYF.